These 2 T cell receptor beta chains were all obtained from the same sample, sequenced in a study of blood T cells in healthy people across ages (dated by TCRdb to the mid-2010s). Libraries were prepared through 5' RACE. The instrument given in TCRdb is Illumina HiSeq 2500. A second PCR of roughly 7 to 11 cycles was performed with a sample-barcoded 5' primer and a J-beta primer mix. TCRdb's own reprocessing of the public reads used fastp at Q25 and MiXCR and kept productive beta chains. Every distinct CDR3 protein forms one entry, paired with its most common genes and DNA. The sample yields 730,000 or so distinct CDR3 sequences; around 40% were counted once. 20% to 25% of the sample is in the top ten clones. Material: blood. These TCRs come from a woman aged 60-75 years in good health.

V gene TRBV21-1 combines with J gene TRBJ2-3; the table's D call of TRBD2 was not tested on the DNA. TRBV21-1 is recorded as a pseudogene. The CDR3 spans 15 residues. CDR3 region: CASSKVPGALDTQYF. Here the CDR3 DNA reads TGTGCCAGCAGCAAAGTGCCGGGGGCCCTAGATACGCAGTATTTT.

This clonotype appeared a single time. This may come from a read error, since a much larger clone is one base off. This rearrangement joins TRBV6-6 to TRBJ2-7, with D unclear. CDR1 is MNHNY, CDR2 SVGAGI, per germline (reference sequence). The CDR3 has 10 amino acids. The germline V and J ends were trimmed by 9 bases and 7 bases, with 10 bases remaining between them. The CDR3 DNA sequence: TGTGCCAGTTATAGGCATGAGCAGTACTTC. This translates into CASYRHEQYF.